This TCR beta chain was recorded in a study of blood T cells in healthy people across ages. Alongside a J-beta primer mix, a sample-barcoded 5' primer served in a second PCR lasting roughly 7 to 11 cycles. Every sample gave at least 3 million paired-end reads containing CDR3. TCRdb re-called the 5' RACE reads through MiXCR, storing one row per CDR3 protein. The sample consists of approximately 850,000 distinct CDR3 sequences, about 62% of them appearing once. On this clonotype itself: Its specificity is not known. The junction shows a germline mismatch at one end, possibly a read error.

Extractions gave at least 5 micrograms of total RNA per sample. Study results and caveats: Without sorted subsets, naive and antigen-experienced compartments could not be conclusively compared. Greater diversity and more naive CD4+ cells were seen in long-lived donors than in aged donors.

The CDR3 totals 14 residues. CDR1 is PRHDT, CDR2 FYEKMQ, per germline (reference sequence). The receptor was derived from a man younger than 45 in good health. The chain employs TRBV13 and TRBJ2-7, with a weak D call TRBD2 (5 bases). Sequencing input: blood. CDR3 nucleotide sequence: TGTGCCAGCAGCCTAGGAAGCGGCTCCTACGAGCGGTACTTC. Amino acids: CASSLGSGSYERYF. The whole variable domain, filled in from reference TRBV13 and TRBJ2-7, reads AAGVIQSPRHLIKEKRETATLKCYPIPRHDTVYWYQQGPGQDPQFLISFYEKMQSDKGSIPDRFSAQQFSDYHSELNMSSLELGDSALYFCASSLGSGSYERYFGPGTRLTVT.